This TCR beta chain was profiled in a study of CD8 T cells in Susac syndrome. General observations from the study: TCR sequencing and HLA analysis covered a relatively small number of individuals.

The multiple sclerosis controls, all treatment-naive patients, had relapsing-remitting disease that was stable or active. Both CD4+ and CD8+ T cells were negatively isolated, and TEMRA cells underwent FACS enrichment. The authors reverse transcribed about 0.5 to 1 ug RNA with random hexamers. Amplification of TCR beta CDR3 was carried out by immunoSEQ multiplex PCR, which covered 54 Vbeta and 13 Jbeta segments. TCRdb re-called the immunoSEQ multiplex PCR reads through MiXCR, storing one row per CDR3 protein. The sample contains approximately 150,000 distinct CDR3 sequences, 85% to 95% of which appear only once. Notes on this clonotype: Antigen specificity is unknown.

After removal of 6 bases from V and 5 bases from J, the junction contained 6 bases not matched to a gene. The V gene's germline CDR1 is DFQATT and CDR2 SNEGSKA (reference sequence). The CDR3 runs to 14 residues. Specimen: CD4+ T cells from PBMCs. The chain is built from TRBV20-1 and TRBJ2-7; the match to TRBD2 covers 14 bases. This clonotype was obtained from a human donor with multiple sclerosis. The DNA for the CDR3 is TGCAGTGCGACTAGCGGGAGGGCACCCAACGAGCAGTACTTC. It codes for CSATSGRAPNEQYF.